The sequence of this T cell receptor beta chain was determined in a study of T cell clonotyping in hematopoietic cell transplantation. Regarding the study as a whole: At the given depth, recipient repertoires were over 97% de novo clonotypes. Recipient TCR diversity dropped after transplant; expanded clonotypes rose from day 30 to 180.

The CDR3 extends over 15 amino acids. Looked up from germline, CDR1 is LNHDA and CDR2 is SQIVND (reference sequence). J was trimmed by 4 bases and V by 6 bases; bases with no gene match: 7. Libraries were prepared by immunoSEQ multiplex PCR; TCRdb keeps only in-frame clonotypes and omits some of them. The table has approximately 9,700 clones, about 76% seen once; the top ten hold about 8.7%. A single count supports this clone. Its antigen is not identified. This clonotype was sampled from a female patient aged 40 to 55 who had an allogeneic stem cell transplant from a related donor, so T cells may come from the graft donor. Some clones in this sample may be carry-over from other donors' samples. Here the sequenced sample was PBMCs, taken 30 days after allogeneic stem cell transplant. The V and J genes are TRBV19 and TRBJ2-1, with 9 bases that match TRBD1. The chain's CDR3 is CASSMTGGGYNEQFF. The CDR3 DNA reads TGTGCCAGTAGCATGACAGGGGGGGGGTACAATGAGCAGTTCTTC. Looking up the rest from reference TRBV19 and TRBJ2-1 gives the full variable domain: DGGITQSPKYLFRKEGQNVTLSCEQNLNHDAMYWYRQDPGQGLRLIYYSQIVNDFQKGDIAEGYSVSREKKESFPLTVTSAQKNPTAFYLCASSMTGGGYNEQFFGPGTRLTVL.